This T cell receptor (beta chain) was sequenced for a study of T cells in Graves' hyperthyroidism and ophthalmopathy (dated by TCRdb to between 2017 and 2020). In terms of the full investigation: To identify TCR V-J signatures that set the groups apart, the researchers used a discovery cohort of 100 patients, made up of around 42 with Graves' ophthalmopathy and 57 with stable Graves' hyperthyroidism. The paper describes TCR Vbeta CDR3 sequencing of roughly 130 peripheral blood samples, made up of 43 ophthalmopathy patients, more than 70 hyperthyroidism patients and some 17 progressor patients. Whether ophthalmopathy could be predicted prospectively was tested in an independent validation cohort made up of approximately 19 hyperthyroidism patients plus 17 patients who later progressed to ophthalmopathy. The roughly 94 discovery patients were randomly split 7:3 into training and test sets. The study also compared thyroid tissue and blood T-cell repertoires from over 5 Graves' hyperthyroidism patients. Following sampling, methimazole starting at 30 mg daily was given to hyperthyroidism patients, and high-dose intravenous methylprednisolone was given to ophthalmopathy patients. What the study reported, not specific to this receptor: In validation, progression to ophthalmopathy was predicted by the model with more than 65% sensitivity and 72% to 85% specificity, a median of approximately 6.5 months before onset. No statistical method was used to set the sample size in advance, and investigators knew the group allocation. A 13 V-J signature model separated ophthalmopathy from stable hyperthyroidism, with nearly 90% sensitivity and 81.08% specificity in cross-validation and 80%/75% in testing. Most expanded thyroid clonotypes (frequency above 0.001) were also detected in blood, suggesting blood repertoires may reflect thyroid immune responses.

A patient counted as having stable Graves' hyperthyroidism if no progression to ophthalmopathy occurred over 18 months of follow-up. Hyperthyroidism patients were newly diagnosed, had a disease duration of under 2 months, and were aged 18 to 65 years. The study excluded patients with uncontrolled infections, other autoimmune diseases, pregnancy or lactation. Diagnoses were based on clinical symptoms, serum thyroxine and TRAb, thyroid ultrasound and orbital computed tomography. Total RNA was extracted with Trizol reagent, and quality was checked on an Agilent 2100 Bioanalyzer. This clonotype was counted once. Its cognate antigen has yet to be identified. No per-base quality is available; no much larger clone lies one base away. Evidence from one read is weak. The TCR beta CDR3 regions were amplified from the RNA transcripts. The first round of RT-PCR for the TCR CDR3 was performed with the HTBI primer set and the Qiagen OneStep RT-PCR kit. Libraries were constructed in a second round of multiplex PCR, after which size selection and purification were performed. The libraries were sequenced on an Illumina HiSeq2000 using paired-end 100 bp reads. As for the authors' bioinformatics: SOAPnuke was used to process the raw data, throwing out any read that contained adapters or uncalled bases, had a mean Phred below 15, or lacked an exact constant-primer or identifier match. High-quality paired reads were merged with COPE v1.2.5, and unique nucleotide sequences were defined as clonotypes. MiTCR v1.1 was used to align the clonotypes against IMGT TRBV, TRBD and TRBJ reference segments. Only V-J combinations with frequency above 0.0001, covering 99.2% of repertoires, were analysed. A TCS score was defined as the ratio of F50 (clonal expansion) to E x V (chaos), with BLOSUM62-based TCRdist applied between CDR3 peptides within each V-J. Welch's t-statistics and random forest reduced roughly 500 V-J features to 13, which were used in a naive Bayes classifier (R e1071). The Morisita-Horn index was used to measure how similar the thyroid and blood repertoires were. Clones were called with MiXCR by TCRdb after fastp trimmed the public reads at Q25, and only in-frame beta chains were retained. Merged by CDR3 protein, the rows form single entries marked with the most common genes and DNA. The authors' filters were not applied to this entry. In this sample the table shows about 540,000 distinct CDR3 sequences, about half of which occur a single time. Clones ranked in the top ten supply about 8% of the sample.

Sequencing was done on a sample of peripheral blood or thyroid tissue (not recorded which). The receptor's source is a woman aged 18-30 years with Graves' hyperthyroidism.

The nucleotide sequence reads TGTGCCAGCAGCCGGACAGGGGGCGCATCGTCCTACGAGCATTTT. Translated, it reads CASSRTGGASSYEHF. The chain is made from TRBV7-2 and TRBJ1-5; TRBD1 fits 11 bases in the junction. In the germline V gene, CDR1 corresponds to SGHTA and CDR2 to FQGNSA. Unmatched junction bases come to 14, with V trimmed by 5 bases and J by 14 bases. Counted from cysteine to phenylalanine, this CDR3 has 15 amino acids. Of all the DNA, just the CDR3 is kept, 45 bases in frame from base 1. The reference TRBV7-2 and TRBJ1-5 proteins fill in what lies around the CDR3, so the full variable domain reads GAGVSQSPSNKVTEKGKDVELRCDPISGHTALYWYRQSLGQGLEFLIYFQGNSAPDKSGLPSDRFSAERTGGSVSTLTIQRTQQEDSAVYLCASSRTGGASSYEHFGDGTRLSIL.